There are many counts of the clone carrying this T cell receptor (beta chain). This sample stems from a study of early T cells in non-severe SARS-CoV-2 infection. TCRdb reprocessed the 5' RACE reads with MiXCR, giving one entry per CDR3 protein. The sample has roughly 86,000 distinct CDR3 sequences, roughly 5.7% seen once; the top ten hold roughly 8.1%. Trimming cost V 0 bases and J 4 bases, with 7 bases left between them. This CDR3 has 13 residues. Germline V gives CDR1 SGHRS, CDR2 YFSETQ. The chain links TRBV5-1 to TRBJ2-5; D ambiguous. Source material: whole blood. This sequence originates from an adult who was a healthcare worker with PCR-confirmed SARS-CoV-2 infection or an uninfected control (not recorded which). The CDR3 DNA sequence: TGCGCCAGCAGCTTGGCCGGGTTAGAGACCCAGTACTTC. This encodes CASSLAGLETQYF.